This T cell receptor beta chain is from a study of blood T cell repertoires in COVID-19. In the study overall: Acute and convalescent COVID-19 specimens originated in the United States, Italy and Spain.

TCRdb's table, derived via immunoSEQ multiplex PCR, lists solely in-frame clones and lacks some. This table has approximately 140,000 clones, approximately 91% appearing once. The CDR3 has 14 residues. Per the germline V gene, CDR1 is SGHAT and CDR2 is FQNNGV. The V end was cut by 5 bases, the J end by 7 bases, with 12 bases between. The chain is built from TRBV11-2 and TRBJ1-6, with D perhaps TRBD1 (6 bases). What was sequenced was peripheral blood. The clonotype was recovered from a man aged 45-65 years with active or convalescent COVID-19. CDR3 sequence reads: CASSHGQTNSPLHF. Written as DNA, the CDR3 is TGTGCCAGCAGCCACGGACAGACGAATTCACCCCTCCACTTT.